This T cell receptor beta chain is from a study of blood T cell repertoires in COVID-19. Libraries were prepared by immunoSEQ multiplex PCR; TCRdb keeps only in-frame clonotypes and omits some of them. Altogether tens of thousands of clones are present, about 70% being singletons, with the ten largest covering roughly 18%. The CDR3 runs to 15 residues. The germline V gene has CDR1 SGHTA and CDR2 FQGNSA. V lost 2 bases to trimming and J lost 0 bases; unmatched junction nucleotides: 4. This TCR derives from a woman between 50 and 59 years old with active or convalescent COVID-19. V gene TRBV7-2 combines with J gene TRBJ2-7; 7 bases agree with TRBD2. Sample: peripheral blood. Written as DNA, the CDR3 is TGTGCCAGCAGCTTAACTAGCGTGATCTCCTACGAGCAGTACTTC. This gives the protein CASSLTSVISYEQYF.